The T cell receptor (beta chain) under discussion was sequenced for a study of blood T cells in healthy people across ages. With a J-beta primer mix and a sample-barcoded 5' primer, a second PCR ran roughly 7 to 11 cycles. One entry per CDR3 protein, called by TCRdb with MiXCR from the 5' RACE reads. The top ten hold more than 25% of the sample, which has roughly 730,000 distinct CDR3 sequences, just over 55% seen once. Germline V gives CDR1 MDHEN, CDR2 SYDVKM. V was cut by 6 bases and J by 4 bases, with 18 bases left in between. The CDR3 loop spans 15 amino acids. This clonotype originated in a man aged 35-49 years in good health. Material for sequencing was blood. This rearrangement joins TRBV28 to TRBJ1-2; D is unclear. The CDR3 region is CASSSPFSGIYGYTF. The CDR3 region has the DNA TGTGCCAGCAGCTCCCCTTTTTCGGGGATCTATGGCTACACCTTC.